Below, 11 T cell receptor beta chains from the same sample are listed, as sequenced in a study of T cells in tuberculosis. Sequencing was performed with immunoSEQ multiplex PCR; in TCRdb, only in-frame clones are kept and a portion is missing. The table includes about 35,000 clones, 93% detected once. The time point here: new active TB diagnosis, blood taken before or within 7 days of starting treatment. The input for sequencing was PBMCs, taken at tuberculosis diagnosis. These receptor sequences come from an adult with tuberculosis.

The chain combines TRBV27 with TRBJ2-2; 7 bases line up with TRBD1. V trimming: 5 bases; J trimming: 0 bases; junction bases outside the gene matches: 3. The CDR3 has 15 amino acids. Germline assignment: CDR1 MNHEY and CDR2 SMNVEV (reference sequence). The DNA of the CDR3 is TGTGCCAGCAGTCCCGGGACAGCGAACACCGGGGAGCTGTTTTTT. Translating it yields CASSPGTANTGELFF.

CDR3 loop: CASRRDPGGENIQYF. CDR3 coding DNA: TGTGCCAGCAGACGGGACCCCGGGGGGGAGAACATTCAGTACTTC. This rearrangement joins TRBV2 to TRBJ2-4; 8 bases line up with TRBD2. From germline, CDR1 is SNHLY and CDR2 FYNNEI. The CDR3 is 15 amino acids. V trimming: 6 bases; J trimming: 7 bases; junction bases outside the gene matches: 11.

This chain links TRBV6-6 with TRBJ1-5, with 7 bases that match TRBD1. CDR1 MNHNY and CDR2 SVGAGI come from the germline V gene (reference sequence). The CDR3 runs to 14 residues. V shed 4 bases and J 5 bases; nucleotides not matched to a gene: 5. CDR3 sequence: CASSSIQGYQPQHF. In nucleotides, the CDR3 is TGTGCCAGCAGTTCGATACAGGGGTATCAGCCCCAGCATTTT.

The rearrangement links TRBV30 to TRBJ1-1; 11 bases line up with TRBD1. Germline trimming cut 4 bases from V and 4 bases from J; bases unmatched to any gene: 14. Germline V lookup: CDR1 GTSNPN, CDR2 SVGIG (reference sequence). This CDR3 is 17 amino acids long. DNA for the CDR3: TGTGCCTGGACCCGGGACAGGGGGTACAATTTGGTCACTGAAGCTTTCTTT. Amino acids: CAWTRDRGYNLVTEAFF.

This clone showed up just a few times. V and J are TRBV2 and TRBJ2-5; 9 bases align to TRBD1. Germline V gives CDR1 SNHLY, CDR2 FYNNEI. V lost 6 bases and J lost 4; bases outside the gene matches: 12. CDR3 length: 16 residues. CDR3: CASRELGQGPRETQYF. CDR3 in DNA: TGTGCCAGCAGGGAACTGGGACAGGGTCCGAGAGAGACCCAGTACTTC.

The V call is TRBV2, the J call TRBJ1-5; TRBD1 matches 7 bases. The CDR3 spans 15 residues. The V gene's germline CDR1 is SNHLY and CDR2 FYNNEI. J was trimmed by 4 bases and V by 3 bases; bases with no gene match: 6. CDR3 nucleotide sequence: TGTGCCAGCAGTGATCTACAGGGGAGTAATCAGCCCCAGCATTTT. Protein: CASSDLQGSNQPQHF.

The rearrangement uses TRBV5-1 and TRBJ2-3; 10 bases map to TRBD2. The CDR3 spans 16 residues. Germline values: CDR1 SGHRS, CDR2 YFSETQ. Trimming took 4 bases from V and 2 from J; bases not matched to a gene: 7. The CDR3 loop is CASSIRTSGTTDTQYF. The CDR3 nucleotides read TGCGCCAGCAGCATACGGACTAGCGGTACCACAGATACGCAGTATTTT.

V usage is TRBV5-4 and J usage is TRBJ2-1, with 7 bases fitting TRBD2. The CDR3 length is 15 residues. The junction had 5 bases not matched to a gene; V was cut back by 3 bases and J by 2 bases. In germline, CDR1 is SGHNT, CDR2 YYREEE (reference sequence). This chain's CDR3 is CASSYSSGAYNEQFF. CDR3 in DNA: TGTGCCAGCAGCTATTCTAGCGGTGCCTACAATGAGCAGTTCTTC.

The count of this clone is one. V and J are TRBV27 and TRBJ2-7; 7 bases map to TRBD2. The CDR3 is 15 residues long. V was clipped by 4 bases and J by 3 bases; unmatched bases: 9. The V gene's germline CDR1 is MNHEY and CDR2 SMNVEV (reference sequence). CDR3 sequence: CASSSLAGSRYEQYF. CDR3 DNA sequence: TGTGCCAGCAGTTCCTTAGCGGGTTCACGCTACGAGCAGTACTTC.

The rearrangement joins TRBV5-1 to TRBJ1-1, with D possibly matching TRBD1 (6 bases). This CDR3 has 14 residues. V was trimmed by 4 bases and J by 1 base, leaving 11 bases between them. The germline V gene encodes CDR1 SGHRS and CDR2 YFSETQ. CDR3 residues: CASSRTQGNTEAFF. CDR3 nucleotide sequence: TGCGCCAGCAGCCGAACACAGGGGAACACTGAAGCTTTCTTT.

V is TRBV4-1 and J is TRBJ2-7; 9 bases match TRBD2. Germline V CDR1 and CDR2: MGHRA, YSYEKL. V was pared by 4 bases and J by 0 bases, with 4 bases of the junction left unmatched. The CDR3 is 15 amino acids. The CDR3 region is CASSLEREASYEQYF. CDR3 DNA: TGCGCCAGCAGCCTCGAGCGGGAGGCCTCCTACGAGCAGTACTTC.